The T cell receptor (beta chain) under discussion was sequenced for a study of CD8 T cell repertoires and HIV-1 epitope variants. At the level of the study: Separate wells received one of Twenty-five Gag or Nef variant peptides. Tested: three Gag epitope families, Nef HW9 and YT9. Enriched T cells were co-cultured with equal numbers of autologous T cell-negative antigen-presenting cells. T cells were cultured for 10 days with cytokines added on days 3 and 7.

TCRdb's table, derived via immunoSEQ multiplex PCR, lists solely in-frame clones and lacks some. The sample has some 4,900 clones; approximately 70% are singletons. About this clone: Its antigen is unidentified.

What was sequenced was cultured CD8+ T cells derived from PBMCs. This TCR derives from a male donor with HIV.

DNA for the CDR3: TGTGCCTCTGCCCTCGGGGCCGGAAACACCATATATTTT. This codes for CASALGAGNTIYF. This chain joins TRBV10-3 and TRBJ1-3, with D maybe TRBD1 (5 bases). Per the germline V gene, CDR1 is ENHRY and CDR2 is SYGVKD. Trimming took 11 bases from V and 4 from J, leaving 15 bases between them. The CDR3 covers 13 residues.